This T cell receptor beta chain was documented in a study of T cell responses to AZD1222 COVID-19 vaccine. Looking at the study overall: Second-dose intervals near 4 or 12 weeks were combined.

TCRdb's copy holds only in-frame clones and misses some; the assay was immunoSEQ multiplex PCR. The sample holds fewer than 200,000 clones, more than 90% seen once. This clone was seen a single time. As yet, its antigen is unknown. A junction end diverges from the germline sequence, so it may reflect a read error. Whole-study findings and limits: Repertoire samples came only from after the peak T cell response. CD4 TCRs associated with vaccination spanned spike, dominating at 160-218 and 743-854. The donors showed a predominance of white British ancestry and of females, with possible underestimation of clonal diversity.

The germline V gene encodes CDR1 SGHTA and CDR2 FQGTGA. This CDR3 has 15 residues. The chain combines TRBV7-3 with TRBJ2-5, with D possibly TRBD2 on 5 matching bases. The source of this sequence is an adult in good health. This sample comprised peripheral blood, obtained on day 0 of AZD1222 vaccination. CDR3 residues: CASSLGGRSQGTQYF. The CDR3 DNA is TGTGCCAGCAGCTTAGGAGGACGGAGCCAAGGGACCCAGTACTTC.